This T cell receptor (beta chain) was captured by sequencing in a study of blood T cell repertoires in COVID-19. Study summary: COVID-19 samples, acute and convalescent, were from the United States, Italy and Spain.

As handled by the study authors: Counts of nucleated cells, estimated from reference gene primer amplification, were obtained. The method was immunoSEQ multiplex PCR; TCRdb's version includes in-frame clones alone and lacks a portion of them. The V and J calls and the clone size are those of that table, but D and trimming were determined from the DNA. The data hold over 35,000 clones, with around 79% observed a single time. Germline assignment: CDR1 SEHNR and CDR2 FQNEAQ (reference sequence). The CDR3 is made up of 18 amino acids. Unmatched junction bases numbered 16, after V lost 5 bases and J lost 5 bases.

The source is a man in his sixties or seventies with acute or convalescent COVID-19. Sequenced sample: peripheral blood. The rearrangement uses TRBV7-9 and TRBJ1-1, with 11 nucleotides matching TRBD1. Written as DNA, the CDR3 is TGTGCCAGCAGCCCACCCTCCGGGACAGGGGGAAAGGGTACTGAAGCTTTCTTT. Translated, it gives CASSPPSGTGGKGTEAFF.